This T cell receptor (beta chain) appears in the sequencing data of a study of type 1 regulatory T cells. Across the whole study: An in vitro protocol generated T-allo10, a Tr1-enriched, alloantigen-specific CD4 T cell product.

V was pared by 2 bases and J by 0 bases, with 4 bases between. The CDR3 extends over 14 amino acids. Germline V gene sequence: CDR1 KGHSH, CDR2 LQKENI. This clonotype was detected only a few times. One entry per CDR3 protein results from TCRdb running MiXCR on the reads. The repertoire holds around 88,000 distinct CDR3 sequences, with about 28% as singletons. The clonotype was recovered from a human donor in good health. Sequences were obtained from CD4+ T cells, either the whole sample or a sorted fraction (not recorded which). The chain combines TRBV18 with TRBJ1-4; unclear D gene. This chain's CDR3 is CASSPSATNEKLFF. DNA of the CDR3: TGTGCCAGCTCACCATCAGCAACTAATGAAAAACTGTTTTTT.